This is a list of T cell receptor beta chains from one sample in a study of cytomegalovirus exposure and HLA in healthy donors. Generated by immunoSEQ multiplex PCR, the TCRdb table keeps only in-frame clones and is missing some. The sample has over 100,000 clones; about 76% are singletons. Sequencing used PBMCs. The receptors stem from a man younger than 40 in good health and CMV-seropositive. Both conserved end residues are part of each CDR3. Fields, in order: J gene, V gene, clone size, D gene, CDR3 DNA, CDR3 protein. A D gene is named only where the DNA matches it firmly. Size is omitted from some rows. Given values are once, few, many or a class for expanded clones.

TRBJ2-3 TRBV7-2 few - TGTGCCAGCAGCTTAGACCGGGGGGCTACCACAGATACGCAGTATTTT CASSLDRGATTDTQYF
TRBJ1-2 TRBV4-2 - - TGTGCCAGCAGCCAAGATGGGCAGGGGACTGGCTACACCTTC CASSQDGQGTGYTF
TRBJ2-7 TRBV9 - TRBD1 TGTGCCAGCAGCGGTCGGACAGGGGACGAGCAGTACTTC CASSGRTGDEQYF
TRBJ2-3 TRBV30 - TRBD2 TGTGCCGGCTGGACTAGCGGGGGGTCTAGCACAGATACGCAGTATTTT CAGWTSGGSSTDTQYF
TRBJ2-2 TRBV11-3 - - TGTGCCAGCAGCCGTCGGGACACGGGGACCGGGGAGCTGTTTTTT CASSRRDTGTGELFF
TRBJ1-1 TRBV7-9 - - TGTGCCAGCAGCCGAGTCCGGGTCAACACTGAAGCTTTCTTT CASSRVRVNTEAFF
TRBJ2-1 TRBV27 - - TGTGCCAGCAGTATTTACACGGGGTACAATGAGCAGTTCTTC CASSIYTGYNEQFF
TRBJ1-2 TRBV2 - - TGTGCCAGCAGTCTTGGGCAGGACTATGGCTACACCTTC CASSLGQDYGYTF
TRBJ2-7 TRBV13 - - TGTGCCAGCAGCTCTCTTGCGGGGGCCTGGGAGCAGTACTTC CASSSLAGAWEQYF
TRBJ2-7 TRBV9 - TRBD1 TGTGCCAGCAGCGTAACGGGACAGGGGGCCTACGAGCAGTACTTC CASSVTGQGAYEQYF